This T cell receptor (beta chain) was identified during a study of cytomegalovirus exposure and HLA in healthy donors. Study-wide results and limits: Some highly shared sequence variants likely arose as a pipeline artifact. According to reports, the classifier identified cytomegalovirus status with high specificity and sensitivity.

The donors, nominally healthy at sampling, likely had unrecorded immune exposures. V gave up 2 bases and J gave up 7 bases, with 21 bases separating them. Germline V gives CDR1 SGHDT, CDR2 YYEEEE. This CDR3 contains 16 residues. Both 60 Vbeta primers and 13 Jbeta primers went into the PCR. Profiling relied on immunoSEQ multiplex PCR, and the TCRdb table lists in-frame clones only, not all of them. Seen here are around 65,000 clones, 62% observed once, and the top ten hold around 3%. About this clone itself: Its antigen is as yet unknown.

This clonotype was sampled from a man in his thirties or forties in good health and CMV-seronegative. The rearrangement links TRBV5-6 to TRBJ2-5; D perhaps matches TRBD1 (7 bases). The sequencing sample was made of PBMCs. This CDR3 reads CASSFQSRGQGGTQYF. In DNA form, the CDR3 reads TGTGCCAGCAGCTTTCAAAGCCGGGGGCAGGGGGGGACCCAGTACTTC.